Described below is a single T cell receptor beta chain sequence and its context. The antigen remains undetermined. Per sample, extraction of total RNA gave at least 5.5 micrograms in every case. Germline V lookup: CDR1 DFQATT, CDR2 SNEGSKA (reference sequence). The CDR3 sequence is 15 residues long. The V gene lost 0 bases and the J gene lost 4 bases, with 13 bases spanning the gap. This specimen belongs to a study of blood T cells in healthy people across ages. It was with a sample-barcoded 5' primer and a J-beta primer mix that a second PCR of roughly 6 to 12 cycles was run. In TCRdb, the 5' RACE reads were re-called with MiXCR into one record per CDR3 protein. The table lists about 800,000 distinct CDR3 sequences, roughly 25% of them singletons. Study-level results: Greater diversity and more naive CD4+ cells were seen in long-lived donors than in aged donors.

This sample also appeared in a second study, on T cells of mothers and their children. That publication notes: Researchers report slightly higher, though non-significant, overlap in related mother-child pairs than in unrelated pairs. Detection yielded no persistent microchimeric T cell clones.

The V and J genes are TRBV20-1 and TRBJ1-5; tentatively, D is TRBD1 (6 bases). The sequenced sample was blood. The sequence came from a boy aged 10-17 years in good health. As DNA, the CDR3 is TGCAGTGCTAGAGATGGGGGGACAATGAATCAGCCCCAGCATTTT. Translating gives CSARDGGTMNQPQHF.